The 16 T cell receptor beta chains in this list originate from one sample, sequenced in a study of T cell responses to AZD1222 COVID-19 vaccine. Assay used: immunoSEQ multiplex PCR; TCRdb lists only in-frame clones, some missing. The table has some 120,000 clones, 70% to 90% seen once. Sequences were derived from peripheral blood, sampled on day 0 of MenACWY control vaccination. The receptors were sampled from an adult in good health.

Here the CDR3 reads CASSLLASLQLAKNIQYF. The DNA of the CDR3 is TGCGCCAGCAGCCTATTAGCATCGCTACAACTAGCCAAAAACATTCAGTACTTC. The genes are TRBV4-1 and TRBJ2-4, with D unresolved. Germline loops: CDR1 MGHRA, CDR2 YSYEKL. The V and J ends lost 4 bases and 0 bases respectively, with 19 bases between them. This CDR3 region has 18 residues.

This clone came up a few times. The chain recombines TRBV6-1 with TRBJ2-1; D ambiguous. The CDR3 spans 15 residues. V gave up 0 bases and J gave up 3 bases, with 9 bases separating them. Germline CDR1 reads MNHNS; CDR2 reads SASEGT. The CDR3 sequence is CASSEAGPLYNEQFF. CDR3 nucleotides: TGTGCCAGCAGTGAAGCGGGCCCTCTCTACAATGAGCAGTTCTTC.

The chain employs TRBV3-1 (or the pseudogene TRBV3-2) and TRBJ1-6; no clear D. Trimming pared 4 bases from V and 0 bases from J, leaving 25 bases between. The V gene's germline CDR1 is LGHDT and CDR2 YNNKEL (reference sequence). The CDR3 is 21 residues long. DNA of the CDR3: TGTGCCAGCAGCCGGTTGGACGTTCGGCAAAACCGGAGCTCCTATAATTCACCCCTCCACTTT. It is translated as CASSRLDVRQNRSSYNSPLHF.

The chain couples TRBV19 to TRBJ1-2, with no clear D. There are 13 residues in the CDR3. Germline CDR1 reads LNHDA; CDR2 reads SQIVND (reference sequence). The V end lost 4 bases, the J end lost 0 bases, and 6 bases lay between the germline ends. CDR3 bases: TGTGCCAGTAGTAGGAGCTCTAACTATGGCTACACCTTC. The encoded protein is CASSRSSNYGYTF.

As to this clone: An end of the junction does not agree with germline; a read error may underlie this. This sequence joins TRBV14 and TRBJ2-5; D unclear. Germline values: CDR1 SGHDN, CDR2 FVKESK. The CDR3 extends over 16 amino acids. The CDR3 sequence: CASSQDTNKRREAQYF. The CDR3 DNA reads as TGTGCCAGCAGCCAAGATACGAATAAGAGAAGAGAGGCCCAGTACTTC.

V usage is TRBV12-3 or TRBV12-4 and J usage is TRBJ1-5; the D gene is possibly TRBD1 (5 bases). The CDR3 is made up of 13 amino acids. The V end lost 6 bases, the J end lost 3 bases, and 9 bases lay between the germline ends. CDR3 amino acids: CASRRDLNQPQHF. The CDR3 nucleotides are TGTGCCAGCAGACGGGACCTCAATCAGCCCCAGCATTTT.

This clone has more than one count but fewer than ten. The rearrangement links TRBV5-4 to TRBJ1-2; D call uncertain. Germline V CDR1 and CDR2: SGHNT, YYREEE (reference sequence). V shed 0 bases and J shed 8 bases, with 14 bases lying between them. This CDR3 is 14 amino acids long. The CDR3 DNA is TGTGCCAGCAGCTTGGCCGGGCTCCGTGGGGGCTACACCTTC. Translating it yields CASSLAGLRGGYTF.

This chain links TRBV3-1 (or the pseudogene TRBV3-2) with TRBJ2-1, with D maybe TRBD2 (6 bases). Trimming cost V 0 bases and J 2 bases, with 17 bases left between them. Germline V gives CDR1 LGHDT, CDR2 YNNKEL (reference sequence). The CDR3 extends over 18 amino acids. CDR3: CASSQERWGLSPYNEQFF. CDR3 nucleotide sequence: TGTGCCAGCAGCCAAGAACGTTGGGGACTCAGCCCCTACAATGAGCAGTTCTTC.

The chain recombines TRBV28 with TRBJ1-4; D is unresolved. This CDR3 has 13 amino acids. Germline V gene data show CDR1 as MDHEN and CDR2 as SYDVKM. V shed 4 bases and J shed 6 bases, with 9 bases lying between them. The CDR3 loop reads CASSSPPHEKLFF. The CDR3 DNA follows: TGTGCCAGCAGTTCCCCCCCGCATGAAAAACTGTTTTTT.

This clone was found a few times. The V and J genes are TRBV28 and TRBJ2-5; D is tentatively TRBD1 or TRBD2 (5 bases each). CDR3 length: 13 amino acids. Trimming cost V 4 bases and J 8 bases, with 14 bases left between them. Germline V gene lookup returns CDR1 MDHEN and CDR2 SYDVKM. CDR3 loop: CASSWDASPTQYF. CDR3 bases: TGTGCCAGCAGTTGGGACGCCAGTCCAACCCAGTACTTC.

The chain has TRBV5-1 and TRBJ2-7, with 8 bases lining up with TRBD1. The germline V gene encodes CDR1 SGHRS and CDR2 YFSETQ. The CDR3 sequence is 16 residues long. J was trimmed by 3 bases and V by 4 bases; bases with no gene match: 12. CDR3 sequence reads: CASSPSAGQAFYEQYF. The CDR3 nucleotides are TGCGCCAGCAGCCCGTCGGCGGGACAGGCCTTCTACGAGCAGTACTTC. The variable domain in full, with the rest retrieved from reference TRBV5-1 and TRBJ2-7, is KAGVTQTPRYLIKTRGQQVTLSCSPISGHRSVSWYQQTPGQGLQFLFEYFSETQRNKGNFPGRFSGRQFSNSRSEMNVSTLELGDSALYLCASSPSAGQAFYEQYFGPGTRLTVT.

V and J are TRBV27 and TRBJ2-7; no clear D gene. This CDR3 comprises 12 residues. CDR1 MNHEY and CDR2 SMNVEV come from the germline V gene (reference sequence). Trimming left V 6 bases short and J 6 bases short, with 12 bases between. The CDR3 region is CASSKGTVEQYF. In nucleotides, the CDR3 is TGTGCCAGCAGCAAGGGAACGGTCGAGCAGTACTTC.

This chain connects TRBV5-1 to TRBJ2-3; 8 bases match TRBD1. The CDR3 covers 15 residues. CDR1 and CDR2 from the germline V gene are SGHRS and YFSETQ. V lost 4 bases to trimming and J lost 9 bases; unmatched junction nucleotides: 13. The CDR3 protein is CASSLGQVQRETQYF. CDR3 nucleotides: TGCGCCAGCAGCCTGGGACAGGTCCAAAGGGAGACGCAGTATTTT.

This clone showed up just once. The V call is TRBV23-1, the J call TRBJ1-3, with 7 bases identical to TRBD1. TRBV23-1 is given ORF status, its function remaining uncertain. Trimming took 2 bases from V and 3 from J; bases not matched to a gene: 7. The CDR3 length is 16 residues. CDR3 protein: CASSQDRVGDGNTIYF. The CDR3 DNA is TGCGCCAGCAGTCAAGACAGGGTGGGGGATGGAAACACCATATATTTT.

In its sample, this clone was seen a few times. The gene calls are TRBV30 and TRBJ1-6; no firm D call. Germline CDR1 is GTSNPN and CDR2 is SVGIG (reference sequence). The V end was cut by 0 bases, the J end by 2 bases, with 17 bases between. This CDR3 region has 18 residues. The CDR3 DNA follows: TGTGCCTGGAGTGTACCCAGGACCCCCGGCGCCTATAATTCACCCCTCCACTTT. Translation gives CAWSVPRTPGAYNSPLHF. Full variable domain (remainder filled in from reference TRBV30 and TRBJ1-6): SQTIHQWPATLVQPVGSPLSLECTVEGTSNPNLYWYRQAAGRGLQLLFYSVGIGQISSEVPQNLSASRPQDRQFILSSKKLLLSDSGFYLCAWSVPRTPGAYNSPLHFGNGTRLTVT.

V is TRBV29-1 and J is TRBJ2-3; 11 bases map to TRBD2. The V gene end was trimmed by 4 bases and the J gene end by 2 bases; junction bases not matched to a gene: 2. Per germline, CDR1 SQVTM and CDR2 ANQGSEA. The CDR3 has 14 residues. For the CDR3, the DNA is TGCAGCGTTGGACTAGCGGGGAACACAGATACGCAGTATTTT. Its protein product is CSVGLAGNTDTQYF.